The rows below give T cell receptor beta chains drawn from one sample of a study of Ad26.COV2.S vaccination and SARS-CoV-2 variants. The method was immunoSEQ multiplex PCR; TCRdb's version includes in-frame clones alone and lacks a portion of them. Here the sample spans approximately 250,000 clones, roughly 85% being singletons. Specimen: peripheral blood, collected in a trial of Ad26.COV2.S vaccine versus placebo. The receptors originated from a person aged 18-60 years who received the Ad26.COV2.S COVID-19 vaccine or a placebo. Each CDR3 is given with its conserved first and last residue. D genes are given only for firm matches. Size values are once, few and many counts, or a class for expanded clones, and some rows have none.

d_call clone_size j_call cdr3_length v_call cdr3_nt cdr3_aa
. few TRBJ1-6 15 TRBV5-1 TGCGCCAGCAGCTTGGCCATAGGATCTAATTCACCCCTCCACTTT CASSLAIGSNSPLHF
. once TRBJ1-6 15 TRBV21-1 TGTGCCAGCCCCAACCCCAACAGGAGGAATTCACCCCTCCACTTT CASPNPNRRNSPLHF
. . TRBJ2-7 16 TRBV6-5 TGTGCCAGCAGTTCCTACTCGCGCCAGGGGAGGGACGAGCAGTACTTC CASSSYSRQGRDEQYF
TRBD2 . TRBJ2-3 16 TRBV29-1 TGCAGCGTTGGGGGGACTAGCGGGACTAGCACAGATACGCAGTATTTT CSVGGTSGTSTDTQYF
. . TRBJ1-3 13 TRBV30 TGTGCCTGGACCTTGTTCTCTGGAAACACCATATATTTT CAWTLFSGNTIYF
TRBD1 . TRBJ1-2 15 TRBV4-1 TGCGCCAGCAGCCAAGTGCAGGGGGCTTTTGATGGCTACACCTTC CASSQVQGAFDGYTF
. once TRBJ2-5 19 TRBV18 TGTGCCAGCTCACCATTTATTGCGCAGCGCGGAAGGGGGCAAGAGACCCAGTACTTC CASSPFIAQRGRGQETQYF
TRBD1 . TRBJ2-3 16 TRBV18 TGTGCCAGCTCCCCCGTAGGACAGGGAAACACAGATACGCAGTATTTT CASSPVGQGNTDTQYF
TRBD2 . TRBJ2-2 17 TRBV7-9 TGTGCCAGCAGCTTGAAGGGACTAGCGGGGAATACCGGGGAGCTGTTTTTT CASSLKGLAGNTGELFF
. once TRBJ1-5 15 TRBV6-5 TGTGCCAGCAGGAATCAAGTTAATAGCAATCAGCCCCAGCATTTT CASRNQVNSNQPQHF
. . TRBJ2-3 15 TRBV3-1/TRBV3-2 TGTGCCAGCAGCCAAGGTCTCAGAAGCACAGATACGCAGTATTTT CASSQGLRSTDTQYF
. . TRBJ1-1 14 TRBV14 TGTGCCAGCAGCCAAGGCGAGGCCTCACTTGAAGCTTTCTTT CASSQGEASLEAFF